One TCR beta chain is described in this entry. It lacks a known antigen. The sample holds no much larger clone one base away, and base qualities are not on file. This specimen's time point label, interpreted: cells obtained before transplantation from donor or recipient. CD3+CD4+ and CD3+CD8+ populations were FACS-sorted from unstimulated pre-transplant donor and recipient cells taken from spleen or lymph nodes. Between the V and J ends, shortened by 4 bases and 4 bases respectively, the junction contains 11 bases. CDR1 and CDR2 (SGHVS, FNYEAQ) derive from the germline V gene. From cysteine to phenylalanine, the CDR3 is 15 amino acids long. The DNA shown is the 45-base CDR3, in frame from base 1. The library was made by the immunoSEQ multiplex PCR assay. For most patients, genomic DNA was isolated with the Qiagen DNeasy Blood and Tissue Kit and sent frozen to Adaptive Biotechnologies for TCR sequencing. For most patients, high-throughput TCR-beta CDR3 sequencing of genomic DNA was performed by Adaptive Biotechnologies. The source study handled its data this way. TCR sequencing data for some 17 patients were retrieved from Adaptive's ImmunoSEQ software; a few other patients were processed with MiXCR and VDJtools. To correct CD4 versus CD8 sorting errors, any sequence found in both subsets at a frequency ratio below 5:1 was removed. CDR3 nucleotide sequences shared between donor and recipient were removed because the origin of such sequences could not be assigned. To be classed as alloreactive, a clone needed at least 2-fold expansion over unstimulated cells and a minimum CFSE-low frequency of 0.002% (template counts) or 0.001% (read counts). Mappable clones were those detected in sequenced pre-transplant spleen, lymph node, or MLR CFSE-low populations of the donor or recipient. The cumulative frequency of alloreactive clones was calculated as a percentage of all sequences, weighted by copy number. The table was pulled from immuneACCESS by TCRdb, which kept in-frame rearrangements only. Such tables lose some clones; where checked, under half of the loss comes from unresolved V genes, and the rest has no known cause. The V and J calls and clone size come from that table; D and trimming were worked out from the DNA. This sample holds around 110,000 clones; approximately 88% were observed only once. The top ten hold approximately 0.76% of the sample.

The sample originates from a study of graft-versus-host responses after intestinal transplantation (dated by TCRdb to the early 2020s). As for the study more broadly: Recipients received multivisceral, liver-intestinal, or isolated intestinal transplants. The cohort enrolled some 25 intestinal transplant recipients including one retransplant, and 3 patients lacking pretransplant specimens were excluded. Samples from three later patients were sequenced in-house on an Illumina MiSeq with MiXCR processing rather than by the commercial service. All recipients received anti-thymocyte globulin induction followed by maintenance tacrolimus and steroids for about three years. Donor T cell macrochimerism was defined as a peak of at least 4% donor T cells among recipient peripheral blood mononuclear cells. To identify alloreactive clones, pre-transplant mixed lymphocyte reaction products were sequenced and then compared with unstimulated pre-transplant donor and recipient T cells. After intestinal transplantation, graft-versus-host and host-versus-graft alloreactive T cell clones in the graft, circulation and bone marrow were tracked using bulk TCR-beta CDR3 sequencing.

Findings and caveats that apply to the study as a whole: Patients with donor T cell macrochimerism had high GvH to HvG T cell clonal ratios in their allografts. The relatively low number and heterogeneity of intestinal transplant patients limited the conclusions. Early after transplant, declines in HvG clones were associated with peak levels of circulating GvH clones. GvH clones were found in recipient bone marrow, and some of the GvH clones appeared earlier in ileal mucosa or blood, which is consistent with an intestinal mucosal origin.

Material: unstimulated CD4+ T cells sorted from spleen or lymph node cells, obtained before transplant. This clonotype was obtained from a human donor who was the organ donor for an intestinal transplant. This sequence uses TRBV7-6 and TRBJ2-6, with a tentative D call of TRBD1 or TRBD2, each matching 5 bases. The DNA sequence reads TGTGCCAGCAGCTCTCGGGGACCCGGGGCCAACGTCCTGACTTTC. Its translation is CASSSRGPGANVLTF.